These 15 T cell receptor beta chains originate from one sample sequenced in a study of blood T cells in healthy people across ages. With a J-beta primer mix and a sample-barcoded 5' primer, a second PCR ran 7 to 11 cycles. Each CDR3 protein is one row after TCRdb ran MiXCR on the 5' RACE reads. The repertoire includes roughly 1.9 million distinct CDR3 sequences, about two fifths of them detected once, and approximately 22% sits in the top ten. The specimen was blood. These receptors all come from a human donor in good health.

This sequence joins TRBV6-6 and TRBJ1-2; no reliable D call. The germline V and J ends were trimmed by 3 bases and 8 bases, with 13 bases remaining between them. The CDR3 runs 13 residues. Germline V gene sequence: CDR1 MNHNY, CDR2 SVGAGI (reference sequence). The CDR3 protein is CASSYSPTEGYTF. The CDR3 region has the DNA TGTGCCAGCAGTTATTCACCCACAGAGGGCTACACCTTC.

This chain uses TRBV7-2 with TRBJ2-1, with TRBD2 matching over 15 bases. Germline V gene sequence: CDR1 SGHTA, CDR2 FQGNSA. CDR3 size: 16 residues. After removal of 2 bases from V and 10 bases from J, the junction contained 6 bases not matched to a gene. CDR3 residues: CASSLTGTSGGWEQFF. The CDR3 DNA is TGTGCCAGCAGCTTAACCGGGACTAGCGGGGGGTGGGAGCAGTTCTTC.

The chain combines TRBV7-3 with TRBJ2-5; 12 bases are a match to TRBD2. Germline CDR1 is SGHTA and CDR2 is FQGTGA. The CDR3 is 15 amino acids. Unmatched junction bases numbered 9, after V lost 2 bases and J lost 11 bases. Here the CDR3 reads CASSLSSGGGNEQYF. CDR3 DNA: TGTGCCAGCAGCTTATCTAGCGGGGGGGGAAATGAGCAGTACTTC.

The gene calls are TRBV12-3 or TRBV12-4 and TRBJ2-1; 11 positions agree with TRBD2. The CDR3 is 16 residues long. Trimming at V came to 6 bases and at J to 6 bases, leaving 10 bases not matched to a gene. CDR3 amino acids: CASSSIISGGANEQFF. DNA of the CDR3: TGTGCCAGCAGCTCAATTATTAGCGGGGGGGCCAATGAGCAGTTCTTC.

V is TRBV7-2 and J is TRBJ2-1, with 12 bases fitting TRBD2. CDR1 is SGHTA, CDR2 FQGNSA, per germline. This CDR3 is built from 14 residues. V was pared by 6 bases and J by 6 bases, with 3 bases of the junction left unmatched. The CDR3 reads CASRGTSGLNEQFF. The CDR3, as DNA: TGTGCCAGCAGAGGGACTAGCGGGCTCAATGAGCAGTTCTTC.

This clonotype came up a few times. At one end the junction does not follow the germline gene, possibly because of a read error. The chain has TRBV6-2 or TRBV6-3 and TRBJ1-5; tentative D call: TRBD1 (6 bases). The germline CDR1 and CDR2 sequences are MNHEY and SVGEGT. The CDR3 sequence is 14 residues long. DNA for the CDR3: TGTGCCAGCAGGACCCCGGGACACAATCAGCCCCGGCATTTT. The encoded protein is CASRTPGHNQPRHF.

This clonotype was recorded at least ten times. This chain uses TRBV20-1 with TRBJ2-7, with 11 bases aligning to TRBD2. Trimming at V came to 1 base and at J to 3 bases, leaving 5 bases not matched to a gene. The CDR3 is 15 residues long. The germline CDR1 and CDR2 sequences are DFQATT and SNEGSKA (reference sequence). The CDR3 DNA is TGCAGTGCTAGAGGACTAGCGGGGACTGACTACGAGCAGTACTTC. This encodes CSARGLAGTDYEQYF.

The rearrangement links TRBV3-1 to TRBJ2-7; D not certain. Germline V gene data show CDR1 as LGHDT and CDR2 as YNNKEL (reference sequence). Between the trimmed V and J ends, which lost 3 bases and 1 base, there was a span of 13 bases. This CDR3 is 15 amino acids long. In DNA, the CDR3 is TGTGCCAGCAGCCATTTGGACCGAGGATCCTACGAGCAGTACTTC. Translated: CASSHLDRGSYEQYF.

The chain links TRBV19 to TRBJ2-3; D not resolved. This CDR3 contains 16 residues. Trimming removed 6 bases at V and 6 bases at J, with 22 bases between. Germline lookup yields CDR1 LNHDA and CDR2 SQIVND (reference sequence). The CDR3 bases are TGTGCCAGTAGCCCCCAAGGAGAACTCCTGACGGATACGCAGTATTTT. Encoded protein: CASSPQGELLTDTQYF.

The V call is TRBV6-2 or TRBV6-3, the J call TRBJ2-1; D is uncertain. V was shortened by 5 bases and J by 5 bases, with 10 bases between the two germline ends. CDR3 length: 13 residues. The germline CDR1 and CDR2 sequences are MNHEY and SVGEGT. The CDR3 sequence is CASSISFHNEQFF. The DNA of the CDR3 is TGTGCCAGCAGTATCAGTTTCCACAATGAGCAGTTCTTC.

V usage is TRBV5-5 and J usage is TRBJ2-2, with D possibly TRBD2 on 6 matching bases. Germline lookup yields CDR1 SGHKS and CDR2 YYEKEE (reference sequence). This CDR3 region has 18 residues. V lost 6 bases and J lost 2, with 23 bases in between. CDR3 coding DNA: TGTGCCAGCACCAAGGGGTTCTTGGGGGGATTTAACACCGGGGAGCTGTTTTTT. Translated, it gives CASTKGFLGGFNTGELFF.

This clonotype has more than one count but fewer than ten. V gene TRBV20-1 combines with J gene TRBJ1-4, with no clear D. Per the germline V gene, CDR1 is DFQATT and CDR2 is SNEGSKA (reference sequence). This CDR3 is built from 12 residues. Trimming took off 2 bases at V and 4 bases at J, with 5 bases between the two ends. The CDR3 DNA is TGCAGTGCTAGAACTCATAATGAAAAACTGTTTTTT. This gives the protein CSARTHNEKLFF.

This clonotype was seen repeatedly, ten times or more. CDR3 amino acids: CASSRQGGGPSSYEQYF. In nucleotides, the CDR3 is TGTGCCAGCAGCCGCCAGGGGGGGGGGCCGTCTTCCTACGAGCAGTACTTC. The chain joins TRBV7-2 to TRBJ2-7, with D possibly called TRBD1 or TRBD2 (7 bases each). This CDR3 is built from 17 residues. Per germline, CDR1 SGHTA and CDR2 FQGNSA. Trimming stripped 5 bases from V and 1 base from J, with 21 bases between. The whole variable domain, filled in from reference TRBV7-2 and TRBJ2-7, reads GAGVSQSPSNKVTEKGKDVELRCDPISGHTALYWYRQSLGQGLEFLIYFQGNSAPDKSGLPSDRFSAERTGGSVSTLTIQRTQQEDSAVYLCASSRQGGGPSSYEQYFGPGTRLTVT.

This clonotype was recorded many times. The chain combines TRBV27 with TRBJ2-4; D possibly matches TRBD1 or TRBD2 (5 bases each). CDR3 length: 16 amino acids. V gave up 4 bases and J gave up 9 bases, with 22 bases separating them. CDR1 and CDR2 (germline): MNHEY, SMNVEV (reference sequence). CDR3 sequence reads: CASSSRGSGPGGIQYF. The DNA of the CDR3 is TGTGCCAGCAGTTCCCGCGGCTCGGGGCCTGGTGGCATTCAGTACTTC.

The V call is TRBV10-3, the J call TRBJ1-1; D gene ambiguous. The germline gives CDR1 ENHRY, CDR2 SYGVKD. CDR3 length: 11 amino acids. Trimming shortened V by 3 bases and J by 4 bases, and 3 bases separated the two germline ends. CDR3 nucleotides: TGTGCCATCAGTGACGGCACTGAAGCTTTCTTT. As protein: CAISDGTEAFF.